The sequence of this T cell receptor (beta chain) was determined in a study of OX40 agonist ivuxolimab in advanced cancers. Notes on the study in general: Compared with CD4+, CD8+ T cells on average had more expanded clones.

Profiled with immunoSEQ multiplex PCR; TCRdb holds only in-frame clones, not every one. The sample has roughly 36,000 clones; over 80% are singletons. Comments on this clone: Its antigen is not identified.

Trimming took 2 bases from V and 11 from J, leaving 15 bases between them. CDR3 size: 13 residues. The germline V gene has CDR1 MNHEY and CDR2 SVGAGI. It was autoimmune disease history or systemic immunosuppression that excluded patients. The clonotype was recovered from an adult with an advanced solid tumor such as melanoma, head and neck, liver or kidney cancer. The rearrangement uses TRBV6-5 and TRBJ1-1, with D perhaps matching TRBD1 (6 bases). The specimen was CD4+ or CD8+ T cells sorted from blood, collected in a trial of the OX40 agonist ivuxolimab. CDR3 protein: CASSYREGGIAFF. The CDR3 DNA is TGTGCCAGCAGTTACCGGGAGGGGGGGATTGCTTTCTTT.